The 18 T cell receptor beta chains in this list originate from one sample, sequenced in a study of type 1 and type 2 diabetes patients. Genomic DNA was the PCR template. Multiplex PCR with 30 forward and 13 reverse primers amplified the TCR beta CDR3. TCRdb reprocessed the multiplex PCR reads with MiXCR, giving one entry per CDR3 protein. The table has fewer than 300,000 distinct CDR3 sequences, more than 45% seen once. The specimen was peripheral blood mononuclear cells (PBMCs). The receptors come from a man between 18 and 29 years old with type 2 diabetes.

This chain joins TRBV7-9 and TRBJ2-6, with 12 bases fitting TRBD1. The CDR3 spans 16 residues. V trimming: 5 bases; J trimming: 2 bases; junction bases outside the gene matches: 1. CDR1 is SEHNR and CDR2 is FQNEAQ in the germline V gene (reference sequence). In DNA, the CDR3 is TGTGCCAGCAGCGGGACAGGGGGCGCTGGGGCCAACGTCCTGACTTTC. Translation: CASSGTGGAGANVLTF.

The table lists this clonotype with a few counts. The genes are TRBV20-1 and TRBJ2-7; 8 bases fit TRBD1. The CDR3 spans 14 residues. The trim removed 5 bases at V and 6 bases at J, leaving 12 bases unmatched. The V gene's germline CDR1 is DFQATT and CDR2 SNEGSKA (reference sequence). This chain's CDR3 is CSAGGQARRGEQYF. CDR3 in DNA: TGCAGTGCTGGGGGACAGGCCAGGAGGGGCGAGCAGTACTTC.

The V and J genes are TRBV25-1 and TRBJ2-5, with D perhaps matching TRBD2 (5 bases). V gave up 5 bases and J gave up 5 bases, with 24 bases separating them. Germline assignment: CDR1 MGHDK and CDR2 SYGVNS. The CDR3 is 17 amino acids. In nucleotides, the CDR3 is TGTGCCAGCAGTCCCAGACTACCGGGCCCCGGGTGGGAGACCCAGTACTTC. This encodes CASSPRLPGPGWETQYF.

Written as DNA, the CDR3 is TGCGCCAGCAGCCCGAAACAGGGATCCTACGAGCAGTACTTC. It specifies CASSPKQGSYEQYF. The V call is TRBV5-1, the J call TRBJ2-7; maybe TRBD1 (6 bases). There are 14 residues in the CDR3. Per the germline V gene, CDR1 is SGHRS and CDR2 is YFSETQ. The ends were cut back, 4 bases at V and 1 base at J, with 12 bases in the middle.

The chain carries TRBV12-3 or TRBV12-4 and TRBJ1-5; weak D call: TRBD1 (6 bases). This CDR3 is built from 15 residues. With 5 bases removed from V and 5 bases from J, the gap between germline ends came to 16 bases. This CDR3 reads CASSLRGIGYQPQHF. The CDR3 bases are TGTGCCAGCAGTCTCAGGGGTATTGGTTATCAGCCCCAGCATTTT.

V usage is TRBV6-5 and J usage is TRBJ1-1, with 9 bases matching TRBD1. The V gene's germline CDR1 is MNHEY and CDR2 SVGAGI. The CDR3 consists of 15 residues. With V trimmed by 7 bases and J by 1 base, 7 bases remained unmatched. The CDR3 DNA is TGTGCCAGCAAGACAGGGGGTCGGAAGAACACTGAAGCTTTCTTT. It translates to CASKTGGRKNTEAFF.

V and J are TRBV7-2 and TRBJ2-1; perhaps TRBD2 as D (5 bases). Germline V gene sequence: CDR1 SGHTA, CDR2 FQGNSA. This CDR3 is 15 amino acids long. Trimming removed 5 bases at V and 10 bases at J, with 21 bases between. The chain's CDR3 is CASSPRSGRINEQFF. The CDR3 coding sequence is TGTGCCAGCAGCCCCAGGAGCGGACGAATCAACGAGCAGTTCTTC.

The chain couples TRBV7-4 to TRBJ2-6; D unresolved. The V end lost 6 bases, the J end lost 2 bases, and 17 bases lay between the germline ends. Germline CDR1 SGHVT, CDR2 SQSDAQ. The CDR3 totals 17 residues. CDR3 nucleotides: TGTGCCAGCAGACCCCGGGCTACGGGCCCTGGGGCCAACGTCCTGACTTTC. Its protein is CASRPRATGPGANVLTF. Using reference TRBV7-4 and TRBJ2-6 for the parts outside the CDR3, the full variable domain is GAGVSQSPRYKVAKRGRDVALRCDSISGHVTLYWYRQTLGQGSEVLTYSQSDAQRDKSGRPSGRFSAERPERSVSTLKIQRTEQGDSAVYLCASRPRATGPGANVLTFGAGSRLTVL.

This clonotype was seen only once. The chain is built from TRBV4-3 and TRBJ2-7, with 11 positions matching TRBD2. The CDR3 runs to 17 residues. V dropped 4 bases and J dropped 0; count of bases not matched to a gene: 8. The germline CDR1 and CDR2 sequences are LGHNA and YSLEER. The CDR3 DNA is TGCGCCAGCAGCCTAGCCTCCGGGACTAGCGGCTCCTACGAGCAGTACTTC. Residues: CASSLASGTSGSYEQYF.

A single count supports this clonotype. V gene TRBV7-8 combines with J gene TRBJ1-5; 9 bases map to TRBD1. V lost 4 bases and J lost 7; bases outside the gene matches: 2. The CDR3 is 13 residues long. The germline V gene has CDR1 SGHVS and CDR2 FQNEAQ. Here the CDR3 reads CASSWDREQPQHF. CDR3 in DNA: TGTGCCAGCAGCTGGGACAGGGAACAGCCCCAGCATTTT.

The gene calls are TRBV15 and TRBJ2-2, with TRBD1 as a possible D gene (6 bases). The CDR3 contains 15 residues. Germline lookup yields CDR1 LNHNV and CDR2 YYDKDF (reference sequence). Trimming took 3 bases from V and 7 from J, leaving 15 bases between them. In DNA, the CDR3 is TGTGCCACCAGCAGGGGGGCATTCGTCGGCGGGGAGCTGTTTTTT. Translating it yields CATSRGAFVGGELFF. The entire variable domain, with the rest obtained from reference TRBV15 and TRBJ2-2, is as follows: DAMVIQNPRYQVTQFGKPVTLSCSQTLNHNVMYWYQQKSSQAPKLLFHYYDKDFNNEADTPDNFQSRRPNTSFCFLDIRSPGLGDTAMYLCATSRGAFVGGELFFGEGSRLTVL.

This clonotype has only one observation. The V call is TRBV5-5, the J call TRBJ2-7, with 8 bases that match TRBD1. From germline, CDR1 is SGHKS and CDR2 YYEKEE (reference sequence). CDR3 length equals 16 residues. The V segment lost 2 bases and the J segment 1 base; nucleotides outside the gene matches: 8. The CDR3 protein is CASSFRIGQGSYEQYF. DNA of the CDR3: TGTGCCAGCAGCTTTAGAATAGGACAGGGTTCCTACGAGCAGTACTTC.

The chain combines TRBV4-1 with TRBJ1-3, with D unclear. V shed 1 base and J shed 0 bases, with 19 bases lying between them. CDR3 length: 19 amino acids. CDR1 and CDR2 (germline): MGHRA, YSYEKL. The CDR3 nucleotides read TGCGCCAGCAGCCAAGTAATCTCCACAGCTTTAAGCTCTGGAAACACCATATATTTT. Translated: CASSQVISTALSSGNTIYF.

The chain links TRBV15 to TRBJ1-1; D is undetermined. CDR1 is LNHNV, CDR2 YYDKDF, per germline (reference sequence). Deletions cut 0 bases from V and 1 base from J, with 6 bases between. CDR3 length equals 14 residues. CDR3 coding DNA: TGTGCCACCAGCAGAGATACAGAGAACACTGAAGCTTTCTTT. Translation: CATSRDTENTEAFF.

This chain uses TRBV5-1 with TRBJ1-1; D call uncertain. Germline V gene sequence: CDR1 SGHRS, CDR2 YFSETQ. The CDR3 loop spans 14 amino acids. Trimming removed 0 bases from V and 2 bases from J, with 8 bases in between. The CDR3 DNA is TGCGCCAGCAGCTTGGAGAGGTCCAACACTGAAGCTTTCTTT. It codes for CASSLERSNTEAFF. The full variable domain, in which reference TRBV5-1 and TRBJ1-1 provide the parts outside the CDR3, is KAGVTQTPRYLIKTRGQQVTLSCSPISGHRSVSWYQQTPGQGLQFLFEYFSETQRNKGNFPGRFSGRQFSNSRSEMNVSTLELGDSALYLCASSLERSNTEAFFGQGTRLTVV.

The chain uses TRBV25-1 and TRBJ2-6, with D possibly TRBD2 on 7 matching bases. Deletions cut 6 bases from V and 0 bases from J, with 12 bases between. Per the germline V gene, CDR1 is MGHDK and CDR2 is SYGVNS. This CDR3 has 16 amino acids. The CDR3 bases are TGTGCCAGCAGGACGGGGGGCTTCTCTGGGGCCAACGTCCTGACTTTC. Its translation: CASRTGGFSGANVLTF. The whole variable domain, remainder taken from reference TRBV25-1 and TRBJ2-6, is EADIYQTPRYLVIGTGKKITLECSQTMGHDKMYWYQQDPGMELHLIHYSYGVNSTEKGDLSSESTVSRIRTEHFPLTLESARPSHTSQYLCASRTGGFSGANVLTFGAGSRLTVL.

This clonotype was detected a few times. The chain carries TRBV19 and TRBJ1-2; D remains unclear. Germline lookup yields CDR1 LNHDA and CDR2 SQIVND (reference sequence). The CDR3 contains 14 residues. Trimming took 9 bases from V and 1 from J, leaving 15 bases between them. This CDR3 is CASISEGHNYGYTF. CDR3 sequence (DNA): TGTGCCAGCATTTCGGAGGGCCATAACTATGGCTACACCTTC.

This clonotype was counted ten times or more. This chain uses TRBV25-1 with TRBJ2-5, with 7 bases fitting TRBD1. After removal of 6 bases from V and 5 bases from J, the junction contained 15 bases not matched to a gene. The CDR3 is 16 amino acids. Per the germline V gene, CDR1 is MGHDK and CDR2 is SYGVNS. As DNA, the CDR3 is TGTGCCAGCAGCCTACCCCACCGGGACAGCATCGAGACCCAGTACTTC. This codes for CASSLPHRDSIETQYF.